The next 13 T cell receptor beta chains were all read from a single sample in a study of cytomegalovirus exposure and HLA in healthy donors. PCR primers comprised 60 Vbeta and 13 Jbeta primers. The data were produced by immunoSEQ multiplex PCR, yet TCRdb's version contains in-frame clones alone and is incomplete. The sample records some 170,000 clones, roughly 85% being singletons. Sequenced sample: PBMCs. These TCRs come from a man aged 35 to 55 in good health and CMV-seropositive.

A few counts support this clone. The chain joins TRBV5-1 to TRBJ1-5; maybe TRBD1 (5 bases). The V end lost 4 bases, the J end lost 5 bases, and 16 bases lay between the germline ends. This CDR3 spans 15 amino acids. Germline V lookup: CDR1 SGHRS, CDR2 YFSETQ. CDR3 bases: TGCGCCAGCAGCCCAGGAGCGGGGGGAGATCAGCCCCAGCATTTT. Its translation is CASSPGAGGDQPQHF.

This clone was seen more than once but under ten times. This chain connects TRBV7-9 to TRBJ2-1; 10 bases are a match to TRBD1. After removal of 6 bases from V and 6 bases from J, the junction contained 8 bases not matched to a gene. Germline CDR1 and CDR2: SEHNR and FQNEAQ (reference sequence). The CDR3 totals 15 residues. DNA for the CDR3: TGTGCCAGCAGTGGGGGACAGGGGTCGGGCAATGAGCAGTTCTTC. Its protein product is CASSGGQGSGNEQFF.

V is TRBV10-1 and J is TRBJ1-1; 9 bases are shared with TRBD1. Germline lookup yields CDR1 WNHNN and CDR2 SYGVQD (reference sequence). The V segment lost 6 bases and the J segment 8 bases; nucleotides outside the gene matches: 7. The CDR3 runs to 13 residues. CDR3 in DNA: TGCGCCAGCAGCCAAGCTGGGACAGGGGAAGCTTTCTTT. Its translation is CASSQAGTGEAFF.

The chain has TRBV4-2 and TRBJ2-3, with no clear D. The CDR3 contains 15 residues. V lost 0 bases to trimming and J lost 0 bases, with 7 bases between them. Germline V CDR1 and CDR2: LGHNA, YNFKEQ. The DNA for the CDR3 is TGTGCCAGCAGCCAAGAGTTCACTAGCACAGATACGCAGTATTTT. Translation gives CASSQEFTSTDTQYF.

The chain is built from TRBV6-5 and TRBJ1-2, with 10 bases aligning to TRBD1. From germline, CDR1 is MNHEY and CDR2 SVGAGI. CDR3 length equals 15 residues. Trimming removed 2 bases from V and 5 bases from J; junction bases left unmatched: 5. CDR3 coding DNA: TGTGCCAGCAGTTACCGGGAGGGACAGGGGTATGGCTACACCTTC. Its translation is CASSYREGQGYGYTF.

This chain uses TRBV28 with TRBJ2-2; unclear D gene. Trimming took 8 bases from V and 0 from J, leaving 7 bases between them. CDR1 is MDHEN, CDR2 SYDVKM, per germline. This CDR3 is built from 13 residues. CDR3 in amino acids: CASPRANTGELFF. Written as DNA, the CDR3 is TGTGCCAGCCCTAGAGCGAACACCGGGGAGCTGTTTTTT.

The V and J genes are TRBV6-1 and TRBJ2-1; D not resolved. V shed 8 bases and J shed 0 bases, with 20 bases lying between them. CDR1 is MNHNS, CDR2 SASEGT, per germline. CDR3 length: 17 residues. In DNA form, the CDR3 reads TGTGCCAGCCGTGGTAGCTACCGACGGAGCTCCTACAATGAGCAGTTCTTC. It encodes CASRGSYRRSSYNEQFF.

V and J are TRBV6-5 and TRBJ1-5; 7 nucleotides align to TRBD1. After removal of 8 bases from V and 0 bases from J, the junction contained 4 bases not matched to a gene. Germline loops: CDR1 MNHEY, CDR2 SVGAGI. The CDR3 contains 14 residues. The CDR3 region has the DNA TGTGCCAGCGGGGGACAGTATAGCAATCAGCCCCAGCATTTT. Translated: CASGGQYSNQPQHF.

This chain joins TRBV5-6 and TRBJ1-4; 8 bases agree with TRBD1. CDR1 and CDR2 from the germline V gene are SGHDT and YYEEEE. The CDR3 spans 17 residues. V was clipped by 4 bases and J by 0 bases; unmatched bases: 8. CDR3 in amino acids: CASSPGTGLATNEKLFF. As DNA, the CDR3 is TGTGCCAGCAGCCCCGGGACAGGATTAGCAACTAATGAAAAACTGTTTTTT.

This rearrangement joins TRBV11-2 to TRBJ2-2; 9 bases map to TRBD2. The CDR3 is 17 residues long. The germline V gene has CDR1 SGHAT and CDR2 FQNNGV. Trimming cost V 7 bases and J 2 bases; bases outside gene matches: 11. The CDR3 spells CASTRLADSINTGELFF. CDR3 nucleotide sequence: TGTGCCAGCACTAGACTAGCGGACTCTATAAACACCGGGGAGCTGTTTTTT.

The chain is built from TRBV7-3 and TRBJ2-6; the D is unclear. This CDR3 comprises 15 residues. Germline V lookup: CDR1 SGHTA, CDR2 FQGTGA. V was cut by 2 bases and J by 2 bases, with 7 bases left in between. CDR3 residues: CASSLYGAGANVLTF. The DNA for the CDR3 is TGTGCCAGCAGCTTATATGGAGCTGGGGCCAACGTCCTGACTTTC.

The chain recombines TRBV27 with TRBJ2-2, with 7 bases fitting TRBD2. Unmatched junction bases numbered 12, after V lost 6 bases and J lost 5 bases. The CDR3 has 16 amino acids. CDR1 MNHEY and CDR2 SMNVEV come from the germline V gene (reference sequence). The chain's CDR3 is CASSRLAPRETGELFF. The CDR3 DNA sequence: TGTGCCAGCAGCAGACTAGCCCCGAGGGAAACCGGGGAGCTGTTTTTT.

V and J are TRBV5-1 and TRBJ1-3, with D possibly matching TRBD1 (6 bases). The CDR3 spans 13 residues. Germline V gene lookup returns CDR1 SGHRS and CDR2 YFSETQ. V was pared by 4 bases and J by 8 bases, with 13 bases between. The CDR3 nucleotides are TGCGCCAGCAGCCCAGGGGTCGTGGACACCATATATTTT. It yields the protein CASSPGVVDTIYF.